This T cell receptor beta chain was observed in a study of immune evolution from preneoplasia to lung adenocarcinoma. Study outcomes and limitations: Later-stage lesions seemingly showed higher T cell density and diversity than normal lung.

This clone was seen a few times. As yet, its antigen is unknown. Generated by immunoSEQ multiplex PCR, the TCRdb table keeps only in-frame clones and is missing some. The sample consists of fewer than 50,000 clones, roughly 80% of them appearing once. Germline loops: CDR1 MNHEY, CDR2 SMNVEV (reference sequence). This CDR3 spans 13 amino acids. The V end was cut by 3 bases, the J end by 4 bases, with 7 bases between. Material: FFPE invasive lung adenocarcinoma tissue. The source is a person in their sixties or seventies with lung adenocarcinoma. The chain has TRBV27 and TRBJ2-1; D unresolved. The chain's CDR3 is CASSFRYYNEQFF. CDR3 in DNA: TGTGCCAGCAGTTTTCGATATTACAATGAGCAGTTCTTC.